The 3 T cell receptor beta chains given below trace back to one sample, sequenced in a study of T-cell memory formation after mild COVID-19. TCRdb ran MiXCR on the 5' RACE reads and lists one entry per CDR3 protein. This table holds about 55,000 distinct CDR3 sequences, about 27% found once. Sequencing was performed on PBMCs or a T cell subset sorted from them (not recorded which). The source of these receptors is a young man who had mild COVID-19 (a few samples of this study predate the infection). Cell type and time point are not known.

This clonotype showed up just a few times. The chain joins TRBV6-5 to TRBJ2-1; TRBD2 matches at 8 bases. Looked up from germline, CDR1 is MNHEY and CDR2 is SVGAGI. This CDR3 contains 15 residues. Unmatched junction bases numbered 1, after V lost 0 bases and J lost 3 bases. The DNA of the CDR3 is TGTGCCAGCAGTTACTCGGGACTAGGCTACAATGAGCAGTTCTTC. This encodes CASSYSGLGYNEQFF.

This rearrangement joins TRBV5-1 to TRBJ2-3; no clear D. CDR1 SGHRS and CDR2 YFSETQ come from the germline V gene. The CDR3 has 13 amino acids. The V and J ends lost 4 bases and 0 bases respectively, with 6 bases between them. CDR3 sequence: CASSPESTDTQYF. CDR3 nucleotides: TGCGCCAGCAGCCCAGAGAGCACAGATACGCAGTATTTT.

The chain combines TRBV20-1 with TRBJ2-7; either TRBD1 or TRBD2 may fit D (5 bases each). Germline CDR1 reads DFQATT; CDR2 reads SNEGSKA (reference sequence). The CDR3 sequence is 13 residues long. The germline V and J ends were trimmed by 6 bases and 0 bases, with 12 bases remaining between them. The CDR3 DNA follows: TGCAGTGCCTCGGGACGGATCTCCTACGAGCAGTACTTC. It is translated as CSASGRISYEQYF.